The 10 T cell receptor beta chains reported below all come from one sample, sequenced in a study of beta chain features in type 1 diabetes. Expressed TCRB transcripts were sequenced, since all the RNA that had been isolated was reverse transcribed. The table came from immunoSEQ multiplex PCR; TCRdb's copy has only in-frame clones and leaves some out. The table shows 900,000 or so clones, with roughly 16% occurring only once. The material sequenced was naive CD4+ T cells from blood. The origin of the receptors is a woman aged 18-29 years in good health.

V and J are TRBV28 and TRBJ1-1, with TRBD1 matching over 7 bases. Germline values: CDR1 MDHEN, CDR2 SYDVKM. The CDR3 is 14 residues long. Trimming at V came to 7 bases and at J to 2 bases, leaving 7 bases not matched to a gene. The CDR3 region has the DNA TGTGCCAGCACCCATGGGACAGTCAACACTGAAGCTTTCTTT. It specifies CASTHGTVNTEAFF.

This rearrangement joins TRBV5-1 to TRBJ2-5, with D possibly matching TRBD1 (5 bases). The closer fit of TRBJ2-7 to the DNA end suggests the J call may be wrong. Germline V lookup: CDR1 SGHRS, CDR2 YFSETQ. The CDR3 has 16 residues. In DNA, the CDR3 is TGCGCCAGCAGCTTCTCCTTAGGGGCAGCCCCCTACGAGCAGTACTTC. Amino acid sequence: CASSFSLGAAPYEQYF.

This clone turned up a few times. V usage is TRBV5-4 and J usage is TRBJ2-1, with TRBD2 identical over 14 bases. This CDR3 is 17 amino acids long. Germline CDR1 and CDR2: SGHNT and YYREEE (reference sequence). The V segment lost 7 bases and the J segment 7 bases; nucleotides outside the gene matches: 13. Here the CDR3 DNA reads TGTGCCAGCGGCCCCGGGACTAGCGGGAGTCCAGGGAATGAGCAGTTCTTC. This gives the protein CASGPGTSGSPGNEQFF.

This clone has a handful of counts. This sample also contains other DNA sequences that code for the same CDR3. In DNA, the CDR3 is TGTGCCAGCAGCCAGAACAATGAGCAGTTCTTC. Translation gives CASSQNNEQFF. This chain links TRBV6-5 with TRBJ2-1; no clear D. With 6 bases removed from V and 5 bases from J, the gap between germline ends came to 5 bases. There are 11 residues in the CDR3. Germline V lookup: CDR1 MNHEY, CDR2 SVGAGI.

This chain connects TRBV5-8 to TRBJ2-5; TRBD2 matches 7 bases. V lost 4 bases and J lost 3; bases outside the gene matches: 12. The CDR3 sequence is 16 residues long. Germline CDR1 is SGHTS and CDR2 is YDEGEE. In nucleotides, the CDR3 is TGTGCCAGCAGCGTCCAACCCGGGACTATTAAAGAGACCCAGTACTTC. It specifies CASSVQPGTIKETQYF.

The J gene is TRBJ2-3, the V gene TRBV9; D remains ambiguous. The CDR3 is 13 amino acids. The germline V gene has CDR1 SGDLS and CDR2 YYNGEE. Trimming took 3 bases from V and 2 from J, leaving 7 bases between them. The CDR3, as DNA: TGTGCCAGCAGCGACAGTAACACAGATACGCAGTATTTT. Translating it yields CASSDSNTDTQYF.

This sequence joins TRBV6-6 and TRBJ1-1; no reliable D call. This CDR3 region has 12 residues. Germline CDR1 reads MNHNY; CDR2 reads SVGAGI (reference sequence). V lost 8 bases and J lost 6, with 13 bases in between. In DNA form, the CDR3 reads TGTGCCAGCTCTCAAGTAGGGCCTGAAGCTTTCTTT. This translates into CASSQVGPEAFF.

This clone was observed a few times. The chain joins TRBV25-1 to TRBJ2-1; TRBD2 matches at 7 bases. This CDR3 has 16 residues. CDR1 is MGHDK and CDR2 is SYGVNS in the germline V gene. Germline trimming cut 1 base from V and 9 bases from J; bases unmatched to any gene: 12. CDR3 bases: TGTGCCAGCAGTGAATTAGGCGGGAGATCACTAGGTGAGCAGTTCTTC. Amino acids: CASSELGGRSLGEQFF.

The CDR3 sequence: CASSSSGEGNTIYF. The DNA for the CDR3 is TGTGCCAGCAGCAGCTCGGGAGAAGGAAACACCATATATTTT. The rearrangement uses TRBV7-9 and TRBJ1-3; no clear D gene. V was clipped by 5 bases and J by 4 bases, with 12 bases between them. In germline, CDR1 is SEHNR, CDR2 FQNEAQ (reference sequence). The CDR3 runs 14 residues.

This clone came up a few times. The V call is TRBV7-3, the J call TRBJ2-1; D not certain. V shed 0 bases and J shed 5 bases, with 14 bases lying between them. Germline-derived CDR1 and CDR2 are SGHTA and FQGTGA. This CDR3 spans 16 amino acids. As DNA, the CDR3 is TGTGCCAGCAGCTTAACGTCCAGCGCGTCACACAATGAGCAGTTCTTC. Protein: CASSLTSSASHNEQFF.